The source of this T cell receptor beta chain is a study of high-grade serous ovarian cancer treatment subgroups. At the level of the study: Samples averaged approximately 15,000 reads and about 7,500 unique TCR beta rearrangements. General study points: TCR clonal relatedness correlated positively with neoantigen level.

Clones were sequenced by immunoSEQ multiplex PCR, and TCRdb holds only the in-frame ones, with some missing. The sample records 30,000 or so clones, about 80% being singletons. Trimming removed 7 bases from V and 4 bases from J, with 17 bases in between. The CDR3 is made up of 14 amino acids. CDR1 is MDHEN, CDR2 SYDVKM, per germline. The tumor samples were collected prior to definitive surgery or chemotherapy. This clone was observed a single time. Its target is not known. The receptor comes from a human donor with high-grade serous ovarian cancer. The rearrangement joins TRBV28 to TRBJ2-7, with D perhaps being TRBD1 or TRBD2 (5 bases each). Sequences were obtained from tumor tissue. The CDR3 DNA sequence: TGTGCCAGCAACTTGGGGACGGCAAGGTACGAGCAGTACTTC. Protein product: CASNLGTARYEQYF.